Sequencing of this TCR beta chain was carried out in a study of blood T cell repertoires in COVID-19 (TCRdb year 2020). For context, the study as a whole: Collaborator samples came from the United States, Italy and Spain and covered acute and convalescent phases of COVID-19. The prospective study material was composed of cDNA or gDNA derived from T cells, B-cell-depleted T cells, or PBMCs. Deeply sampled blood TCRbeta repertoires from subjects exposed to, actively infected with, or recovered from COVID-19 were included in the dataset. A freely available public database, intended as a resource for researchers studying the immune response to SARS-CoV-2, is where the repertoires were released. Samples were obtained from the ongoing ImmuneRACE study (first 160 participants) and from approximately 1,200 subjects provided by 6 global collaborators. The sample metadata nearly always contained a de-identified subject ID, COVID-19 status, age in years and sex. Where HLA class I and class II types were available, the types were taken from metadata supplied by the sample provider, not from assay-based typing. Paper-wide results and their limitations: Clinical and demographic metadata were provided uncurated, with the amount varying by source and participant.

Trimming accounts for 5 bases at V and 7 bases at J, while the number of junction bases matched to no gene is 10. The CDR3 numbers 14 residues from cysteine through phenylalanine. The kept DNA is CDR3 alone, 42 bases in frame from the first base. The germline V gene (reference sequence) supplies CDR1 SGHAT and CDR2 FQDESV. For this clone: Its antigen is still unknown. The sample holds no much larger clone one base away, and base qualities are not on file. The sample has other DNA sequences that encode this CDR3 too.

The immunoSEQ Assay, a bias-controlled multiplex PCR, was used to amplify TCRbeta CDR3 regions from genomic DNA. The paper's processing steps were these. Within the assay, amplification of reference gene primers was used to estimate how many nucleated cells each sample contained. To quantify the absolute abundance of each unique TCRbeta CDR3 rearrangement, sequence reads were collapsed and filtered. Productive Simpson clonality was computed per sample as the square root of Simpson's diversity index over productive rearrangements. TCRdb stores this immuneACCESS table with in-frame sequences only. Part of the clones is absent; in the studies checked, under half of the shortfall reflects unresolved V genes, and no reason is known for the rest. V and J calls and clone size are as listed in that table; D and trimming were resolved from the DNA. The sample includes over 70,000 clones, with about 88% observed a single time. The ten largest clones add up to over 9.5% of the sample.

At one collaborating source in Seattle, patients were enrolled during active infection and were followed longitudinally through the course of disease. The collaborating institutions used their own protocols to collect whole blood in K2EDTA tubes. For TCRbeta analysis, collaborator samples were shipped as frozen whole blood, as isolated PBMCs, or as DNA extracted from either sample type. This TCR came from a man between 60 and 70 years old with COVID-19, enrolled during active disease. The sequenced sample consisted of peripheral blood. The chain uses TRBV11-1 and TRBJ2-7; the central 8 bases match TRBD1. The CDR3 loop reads CASSQPGGLSEQYF. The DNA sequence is TGTGCCAGCAGCCAACCAGGGGGCCTGAGTGAGCAGTACTTC.